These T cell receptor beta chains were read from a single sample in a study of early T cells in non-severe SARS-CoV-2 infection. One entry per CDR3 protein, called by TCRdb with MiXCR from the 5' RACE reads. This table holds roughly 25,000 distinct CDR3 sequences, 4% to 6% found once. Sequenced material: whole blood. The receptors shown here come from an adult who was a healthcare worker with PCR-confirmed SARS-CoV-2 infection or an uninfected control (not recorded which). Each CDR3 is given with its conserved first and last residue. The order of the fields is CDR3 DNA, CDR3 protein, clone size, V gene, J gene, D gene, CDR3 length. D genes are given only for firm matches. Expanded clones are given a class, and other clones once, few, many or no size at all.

TGTGCCAGCAGACGGACAGGGGGAGAAGAGACCCAGTACTTC	CASRRTGGEETQYF	many	TRBV12-3/TRBV12-4	TRBJ2-5	TRBD1	14
TGTGCCAGCTCACCATCCTCCAATCCGGGACCCATTCAGTACTTC	CASSPSSNPGPIQYF	many	TRBV18	TRBJ2-4	.	15
TGTGCCAGCAGCTCCCCGATTACCACCGGGGAGCTGTTTTTT	CASSSPITTGELFF	many	TRBV7-6	TRBJ2-2	.	14
TGTGCCAGCAGTCCGACGGGGGGCAATCAGCCCCAGCATTTT	CASSPTGGNQPQHF	many	TRBV12-3/TRBV12-4	TRBJ1-5	.	14
TGTGCCAGCAGCTGGAGGGCTTTCGGGGGGTGGGCCAAAAACATTCAGTACTTC	CASSWRAFGGWAKNIQYF	.	TRBV5-4	TRBJ2-4	TRBD2	18
TGTGCCAGTAGTAGCAGGGGGCGCGGCGATGAGCAGTTCTTC	CASSSRGRGDEQFF	many	TRBV19	TRBJ2-1	TRBD1	14
TGTGCCAGCAGCCTAATGACTAGCGGGGACCTGGAGCAGTTCTTC	CASSLMTSGDLEQFF	few	TRBV6-1	TRBJ2-1	TRBD2	15
TGTGCCAGCAGTTCCAGGGGGCTTTTCACTGAAGCTTTCTTT	CASSSRGLFTEAFF	few	TRBV12-3/TRBV12-4	TRBJ1-1	TRBD1	14
TGCGCCAGCAGCTTGGCCGTAGACGCCTCTGTCACAGATACGCAGTATTTT	CASSLAVDASVTDTQYF	few	TRBV5-1	TRBJ2-3	.	17
TGCAGTGCTAGAGAAAACAGGGGGCAGGTGGGCTACACCTTC	CSARENRGQVGYTF	many	TRBV20-1	TRBJ1-2	TRBD1	14
TGTGCCTGGAGCGCCATACGTGAAGCTTTCTTT	CAWSAIREAFF	.	TRBV30	TRBJ1-1	.	11
TGTGCCAGCAGCTTACAGGGAAGGATCGGGGAGCTGTTTTTT	CASSLQGRIGELFF	many	TRBV7-9	TRBJ2-2	.	14
TGCGCCAGCAGCCAAGATGGAGGGATTGACGAGCAGTACTTC	CASSQDGGIDEQYF	many	TRBV4-1	TRBJ2-7	.	14
TGTGCCAGCAGCTGGGGGACAGGGGTACTGAACACTGAAGCTTTCTTT	CASSWGTGVLNTEAFF	few	TRBV7-9	TRBJ1-1	TRBD1	16
TGCAGTGCTAGAGATACAGGGGAGGTTGATACGCAGTATTTT	CSARDTGEVDTQYF	many	TRBV20-1	TRBJ2-3	.	14
TGTGCCAGCAGCCAAGTAGGGGGGAGCACTGAAGCTTTCTTT	CASSQVGGSTEAFF	few	TRBV4-2	TRBJ1-1	.	14
TGTGCCAGCAATCGGGAGAGCTCCTACAATGAGCAGTTCTTC	CASNRESSYNEQFF	many	TRBV2	TRBJ2-1	.	14
TGCAGCGTTGAGTGGCGAAACATTCAGTACTTC	CSVEWRNIQYF	many	TRBV29-1	TRBJ2-4	.	11